The TCR beta chain described here comes from a study of blood T cell repertoires in COVID-19. As originally analysed: Researchers report that nucleated cell counts were estimated from reference gene primer amplification. TCRdb keeps only in-frame clones here, not all; method: immunoSEQ multiplex PCR. V and J calls and clone size are those listed in that table; D and trimming were worked out from the DNA. The sample consists of around 300,000 clones, roughly 86% of them appearing once. The CDR3 loop spans 16 amino acids. The junction had 11 bases not matched to a gene; V was cut back by 6 bases and J by 4 bases. From germline, CDR1 is SNHLY and CDR2 FYNNEI. The cohort comprised adults aged about 18 to 90 years residing in 20 to 30 US areas. Each participant's cohort was designated according to participant-reported clinical history. The recovered donors of Cohort 3 showed two negative PCRs, clearance, or symptom resolution.

The specimen was PBMCs or T cells enriched from blood (not recorded which). The sequence came from a woman in her thirties who had recovered from COVID-19. The rearrangement uses TRBV2 and TRBJ1-4, with 7 bases lining up with TRBD1. In nucleotides, the CDR3 is TGTGCCAGCAGGGTTACAGGGGTCGGAAGTAATGAAAAACTGTTTTTT. This translates into CASRVTGVGSNEKLFF.